This T cell receptor (beta chain) was sequenced in a study of OX40 agonist ivuxolimab in advanced cancers. The data were produced by immunoSEQ multiplex PCR, yet TCRdb's version contains in-frame clones alone and is incomplete. The sample records some 83,000 clones, more than 90% being singletons. Trimming pared 5 bases from V and 1 base from J, leaving 11 bases between. Germline assignment: CDR1 MNHEY and CDR2 SVGAGI. The length of the CDR3 is 15 residues. The material sequenced was CD4+ or CD8+ T cells sorted from blood, taken in a trial of the OX40 agonist ivuxolimab. This TCR came from an adult with an advanced solid tumor such as melanoma, head and neck, liver or kidney cancer. The chain has TRBV6-5 and TRBJ2-2, with D possibly called TRBD1 or TRBD2 (5 bases each). The CDR3 spells CASSHEGKNTGELFF. CDR3 DNA: TGTGCCAGCAGTCACGAGGGGAAGAACACCGGGGAGCTGTTTTTT.